This TCR beta chain came from a study of tumor-infiltrating lymphocytes in primary liver carcinoma. Regarding the study as a whole: Tumor samples exhibited a significantly greater top-250-clone fraction than blood samples (p = 0.039).

Co-extracted RNA and DNA came from about 19-30 mg of unsorted bulk tissue. TCR beta cDNA was reverse-transcribed from approximately 0.45 ug of total RNA. The reaction used a constant-region primer and ProtoScript II reverse transcriptase. Three nested multiplex PCR rounds of slightly modified ARM-PCR generated TCR beta libraries. Amplification in the first two PCR rounds was performed using TRBV1-TRBV30 forward primers and a C-beta reverse primer for approximately 10 cycles each. TCRdb processed the multiplex PCR reads anew with MiXCR; each CDR3 protein has one entry. This sample has 75,000 to 80,000 distinct CDR3 sequences, with under 75% found just once. As to this clonotype: Its antigen is undetermined. One end of the junction fails to match germline, which may point to a read error.

The CDR3 is 16 residues long. CDR1 is MGHRA, CDR2 YSYEKL, per germline. V is TRBV4-1 and J is TRBJ1-3, with TRBD1 as a possible D gene (6 bases). The sequencing sample was made of tumor-adjacent normal liver tissue. This sequence was found in a middle-aged man with primary liver carcinoma and hepatitis B virus infection. CDR3 loop: CANSPRQDFSGNTIYF. The DNA for the CDR3 is TGTGCCAACAGCCCCCGACAGGACTTCTCAGGAAACACCATATATTTT.